Presented here are 5 T cell receptor beta chains from one specimen sequenced in a study of regulatory T cells in long-lasting Graves disease. Sample time point: newly diagnosed GD, antithyroid drugs for less than 3 months. The TCR library was made from RNA extracted from PBMCs. To make TCR beta libraries, researchers used iRepertoire HTBI primers and Arm-PCR of CDR3 regions. In TCRdb, the multiplex PCR reads were re-called with MiXCR into one record per CDR3 protein. The table records around 330,000 distinct CDR3 sequences, 18% of them present only once. The sample was peripheral blood mononuclear cells (PBMCs), taken at new diagnosis, from a patient treated with antithyroid drugs. These receptors all come from a female donor with Graves disease.

This clonotype turned up a few times. A much larger clone lies a single base off, so this may be a read error. V is TRBV28 and J is TRBJ2-4; either TRBD1 or TRBD2 may supply D (6 bases each). Germline V lookup: CDR1 MDHEN, CDR2 SYDVKM. There are 16 residues in the CDR3. The CDR3 sequence is CASSSPGQLARNIQYF. CDR3 coding DNA: TGTGCCAGCAGTTCCCCGGGACAACTAGCCAGAAACATTCAGTACTTC.

This clonotype was observed many times. The chain employs TRBV2 and TRBJ2-7; weak D call: TRBD1 (6 bases). CDR1 and CDR2 (germline): SNHLY, FYNNEI. The CDR3 is made up of 15 amino acids. The V end lost 2 bases, the J end lost 2 bases, and 13 bases lay between the germline ends. CDR3 nucleotide sequence: TGTGCCAGCAGTGAAAGGGACAAAGGGGCCTACGAGCAGTACTTC. Translated, it gives CASSERDKGAYEQYF.

V usage is TRBV11-2 and J usage is TRBJ2-3; 11 positions match TRBD2. V lost 5 bases and J lost 8; bases outside the gene matches: 12. The germline V gene encodes CDR1 SGHAT and CDR2 FQNNGV. There are 16 residues in the CDR3. The CDR3 DNA follows: TGTGCCAGCAGCCGCGGGGGTAGCGGGAGGGCGGGTACGCAGTATTTT. It codes for CASSRGGSGRAGTQYF.

The chain employs TRBV5-1 and TRBJ1-5; TRBD1 might be the D (6 bases). V was clipped by 4 bases and J by 6 bases, with 17 bases between them. The CDR3 has 15 amino acids. Germline V lookup: CDR1 SGHRS, CDR2 YFSETQ. In DNA form, the CDR3 reads TGCGCCAGCAGCCCGGGCGGTTCAGGGGCTCAGCCCCAGCATTTT. The encoded protein is CASSPGGSGAQPQHF.

The table lists this clonotype with many counts. The chain is built from TRBV6-1 and TRBJ2-5, with D possibly matching TRBD1 (5 bases). Germline CDR1 MNHNS, CDR2 SASEGT. This CDR3 has 14 amino acids. The V end was cut by 2 bases, the J end by 5 bases, with 12 bases between. Here the CDR3 DNA reads TGTGCCAGCAGTGAATATGCAGGGATCGAGACCCAGTACTTC. It translates to CASSEYAGIETQYF.